This T cell receptor beta chain was profiled in a study of blood T cell repertoires in COVID-19. Overall study: The United States, Italy and Spain supplied acute and convalescent COVID-19 samples.

The study recruited people aged about 18 to 90 years across roughly 25 US areas. Participants reported their clinical history, and cohort assignment relied on those reports. The authors' processing: Researchers report that nucleated cell counts were estimated from reference gene primer amplification. Sequencing was performed with immunoSEQ multiplex PCR; in TCRdb, only in-frame clones are kept and a portion is missing. D and trimming were read from the DNA, whereas the V and J calls and clone size are those reported in that table. The sample lists roughly 360,000 clones; 88% were seen once. This sequence was found in a young woman with acute COVID-19. Sequences were obtained from PBMCs or T cells enriched from blood (not recorded which).

Here the CDR3 reads CASGVRTAYQETQYF. The DNA of the CDR3 is TGTGCCAGCGGGGTGAGGACAGCCTACCAAGAGACCCAGTACTTC. The rearrangement joins TRBV6-5 to TRBJ2-5; perhaps TRBD1 as D (6 bases). Germline loops: CDR1 MNHEY, CDR2 SVGAGI. The CDR3 covers 15 residues. Trimming stripped 8 bases from V and 0 bases from J, with 16 bases between.